This T cell receptor (beta chain) is from a study of shared clonotypes between healthy human individuals. Findings and caveats of the study: The genetic and exposure-history diversity represented was limited by few donors.

Germline V lookup: CDR1 GTSNPN, CDR2 SVGIG (reference sequence). The CDR3 has 13 amino acids. Trimming pared 0 bases from V and 5 bases from J, leaving 10 bases between. Replicate sorted-subset PCRs were loaded with 150 to 200 ng DNA, about 30,000 T cell genomes. Per the original methods: ImmunoSEQ junction-only sequences lacked quality scores, so their filtering differed. The method was immunoSEQ multiplex PCR; TCRdb's version includes in-frame clones alone and lacks a portion of them. That table gives V, J and clone size, and the DNA gave D and trimming. The table lists under 1,100,000 clones, more than 75% of them singletons, with around 0.6% in the top ten. This clone was detected only a few times. The target antigen is unknown.

The chain employs TRBV30 and TRBJ1-2; D is ambiguous. Sequencing was done on a sample of memory CD4+ T cells from PBMCs. Subset in this sample: CD45RA-negative fraction. This TCR was sampled from a man younger than 35 in good health. Some clones in this sample may be carry-over from other donors' samples. The CDR3 nucleotides read TGTGCCTGGAGTGTCGACGGATCTTATGGCTACACCTTC. As protein: CAWSVDGSYGYTF.